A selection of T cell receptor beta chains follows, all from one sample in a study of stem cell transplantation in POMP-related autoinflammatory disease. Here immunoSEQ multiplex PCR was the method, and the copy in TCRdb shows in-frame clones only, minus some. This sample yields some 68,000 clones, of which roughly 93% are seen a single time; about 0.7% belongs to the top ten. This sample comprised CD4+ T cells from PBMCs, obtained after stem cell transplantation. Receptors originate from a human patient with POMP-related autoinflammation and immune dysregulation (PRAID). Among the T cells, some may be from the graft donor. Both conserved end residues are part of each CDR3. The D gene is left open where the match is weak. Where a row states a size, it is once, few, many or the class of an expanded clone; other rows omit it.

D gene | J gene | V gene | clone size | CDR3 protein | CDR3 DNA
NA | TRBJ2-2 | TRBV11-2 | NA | CASSLISKASNTGELFF | TGTGCCAGCAGCTTAATATCGAAGGCGTCGAACACCGGGGAGCTGTTTTTT
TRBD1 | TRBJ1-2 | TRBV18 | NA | CASSSGQGAYGYTF | TGTGCCAGCTCTTCGGGACAGGGGGCGTATGGCTACACCTTC
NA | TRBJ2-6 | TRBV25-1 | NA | CASSNSGANVLTF | TGTGCCAGCAGTAACTCTGGGGCCAACGTCCTGACTTTC
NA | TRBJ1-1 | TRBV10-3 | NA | CAISESIGTSEAFF | TGTGCCATCAGTGAGTCCATCGGGACCTCTGAAGCTTTCTTT
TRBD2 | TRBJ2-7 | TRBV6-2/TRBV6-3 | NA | CASSFLLSTSGKEWEQYF | TGTGCCAGCAGTTTCCTCCTGTCGACTAGCGGGAAGGAATGGGAGCAGTACTTC
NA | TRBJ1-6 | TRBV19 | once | CASSIKRPGPHNSPLHF | TGTGCCAGTAGTATTAAGAGGCCGGGACCACATAATTCACCCCTCCACTTT
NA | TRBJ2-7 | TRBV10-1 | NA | CASSAGGVADYEQYF | TGCGCCAGCAGTGCTGGCGGGGTGGCTGACTACGAGCAGTACTTC
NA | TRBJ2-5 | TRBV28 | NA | CASSNLFQETQYF | TGTGCCAGCAGTAATTTATTTCAAGAGACCCAGTACTTC
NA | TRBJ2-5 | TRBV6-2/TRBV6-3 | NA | CASSFRDGQQETQYF | TGTGCCAGCAGCTTCCGGGACGGACAGCAAGAGACCCAGTACTTC
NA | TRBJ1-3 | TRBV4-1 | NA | CASSRRRAQRDTIYF | TGCGCCAGCAGTCGAAGACGCGCCCAGAGGGACACCATATATTTT
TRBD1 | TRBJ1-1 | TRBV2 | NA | CASSEAEGGTAFF | TGTGCCAGCAGTGAAGCGGAAGGGGGCACGGCTTTCTTT
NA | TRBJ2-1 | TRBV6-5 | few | CASSYSGFSYNEQFF | TGTGCCAGCAGTTACTCGGGCTTCTCCTACAATGAGCAGTTCTTC
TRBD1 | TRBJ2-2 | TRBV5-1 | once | CASSLAGQGTGELFF | TGCGCCAGCAGCTTGGCGGGACAGGGGACCGGGGAGCTGTTTTTT
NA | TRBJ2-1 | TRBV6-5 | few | CASRTGLLFNEQFF | TGTGCCAGCAGGACGGGACTCCTGTTTAATGAGCAGTTCTTC
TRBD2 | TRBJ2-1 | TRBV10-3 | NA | CAISDLIAGVTYNEQFF | TGTGCCATCAGTGACCTAATAGCGGGAGTAACTTACAATGAGCAGTTCTTC
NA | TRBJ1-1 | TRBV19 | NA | CASTNRQRYLTGKEAFF | TGTGCCAGTACCAATAGGCAGAGATACCTGACGGGAAAGGAAGCTTTCTTT
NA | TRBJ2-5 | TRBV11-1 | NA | CASSSAVRETQYF | TGTGCCAGCAGCTCAGCCGTTAGGGAGACCCAGTACTTC
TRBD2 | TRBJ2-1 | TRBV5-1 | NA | CASIGLAGGGNEQFF | TGCGCCAGCATTGGCCTAGCGGGAGGGGGCAATGAGCAGTTCTTC
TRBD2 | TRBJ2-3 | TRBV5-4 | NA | CASSPARTSGSSTDTQYF | TGTGCCAGCAGCCCGGCTAGGACTAGCGGTTCTAGCACAGATACGCAGTATTTT
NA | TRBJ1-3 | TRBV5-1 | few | CASSTGTQTSTGNTIYF | TGCGCCAGCAGCACCGGGACACAGACCTCTACTGGAAACACCATATATTTT
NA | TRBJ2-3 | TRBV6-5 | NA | CASARTKFADTQYF | TGTGCCAGTGCCCGAACCAAGTTCGCAGATACGCAGTATTTT
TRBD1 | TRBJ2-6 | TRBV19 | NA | CASSLRTGQANVLTF | TGTGCCAGTAGTCTCCGGACAGGACAGGCCAACGTCCTGACTTTC
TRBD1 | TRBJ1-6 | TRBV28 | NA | CATGTANSPLHF | TGTGCCACTGGGACAGCAAATTCACCCCTCCACTTT
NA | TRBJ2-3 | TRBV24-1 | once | CATSDLGRTDTQYF | TGTGCCACCAGTGATCTCGGTCGAACAGATACGCAGTATTTT
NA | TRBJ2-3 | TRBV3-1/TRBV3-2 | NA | CASSQGAGGTYF | TGTGCCAGCAGCCAAGGGGCAGGGGGGACGTATTTT
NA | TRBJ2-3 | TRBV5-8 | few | CASYDSRRTDTQYF | TGTGCCAGCTACGACAGTAGAAGGACAGATACGCAGTATTTT
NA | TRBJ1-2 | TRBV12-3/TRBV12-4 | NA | CASIVEAYGYTF | TGTGCCAGCATCGTCGAAGCTTATGGCTACACCTTC
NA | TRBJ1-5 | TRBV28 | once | CASSFTGPYSNQPQHF | TGTGCCAGCAGTTTCACAGGGCCTTATAGCAATCAGCCCCAGCATTTT
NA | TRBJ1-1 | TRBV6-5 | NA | CASSTPRQARSEAFF | TGTGCCAGCAGTACCCCTAGACAGGCCCGCTCAGAAGCTTTCTTT
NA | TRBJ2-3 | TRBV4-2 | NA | CASSQGRGAQGDYTQYF | TGTGCCAGCAGCCAAGGAAGGGGGGCGCAGGGTGATTATACGCAGTATTTT
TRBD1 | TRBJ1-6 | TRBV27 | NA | CASSSWDRGNSPLHF | TGTGCCAGCAGTTCGTGGGACAGGGGGAATTCACCCCTCCACTTT
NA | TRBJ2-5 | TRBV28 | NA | CASSLSLRGTQYF | TGTGCCAGCAGTTTGTCTCTTCGGGGGACCCAGTACTTC
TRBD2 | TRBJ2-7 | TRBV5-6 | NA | CASSPFGRGSYEQYF | TGTGCCAGCAGCCCCTTTGGGAGGGGCTCCTACGAGCAGTACTTC
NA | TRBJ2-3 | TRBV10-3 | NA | CAISDRSGKMNTDTQYF | TGTGCCATCAGTGACAGGTCAGGGAAAATGAACACAGATACGCAGTATTTT
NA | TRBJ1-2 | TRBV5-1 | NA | CASSLAAGMPDYGYTF | TGCGCCAGCAGCTTGGCTGCGGGGATGCCGGACTATGGCTACACCTTC
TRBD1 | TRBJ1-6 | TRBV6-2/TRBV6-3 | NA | CASSYVQGAIQNSPLHF | TGTGCCAGCAGTTACGTACAGGGGGCGATACAAAATTCACCCCTCCACTTT
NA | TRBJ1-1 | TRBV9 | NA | CASSVKRDTNTEAFF | TGTGCCAGCAGCGTAAAACGGGACACGAACACTGAAGCTTTCTTT